The present T cell receptor beta chain was sequenced within a study of OX40 agonist ivuxolimab in advanced cancers. The CDR3 is 15 residues long. Germline-derived CDR1 and CDR2 are SQVTM and ANQGSEA. The germline V and J ends were trimmed by 4 bases and 0 bases, with 13 bases remaining between them. Generated by immunoSEQ multiplex PCR, the TCRdb table keeps only in-frame clones and is missing some. The table lists tens of thousands of clones, about 87% of them singletons. The receptor was isolated from an adult with an advanced solid tumor such as melanoma, head and neck, liver or kidney cancer. Sequenced material: CD4+ or CD8+ T cells sorted from blood, taken in a trial of the OX40 agonist ivuxolimab. The chain has TRBV29-1 and TRBJ2-1, with D perhaps matching TRBD2 (6 bases). CDR3 nucleotide sequence: TGCAGCGTTGGGACTATCGGAAGCTCCTACAATGAGCAGTTCTTC. Amino acid sequence: CSVGTIGSSYNEQFF.